This TCR beta chain was found in a study of post-analysis software for immune sequencing data. Study as a whole: Progressive-relapsing, secondary progressive and relapsing-remitting multiple sclerosis were among the disease courses included.

Findings and limits, study-wide: Roughly 5 TRBV segments occurring more often in patients than controls included TRBV5-6, TRBV5-1 and TRBV20-1. Strong same-batch co-clustering of samples appeared with F measure clustering. Significantly decreased normalized Chao1 diversity was recorded for multiple sclerosis patients relative to controls.

Researchers reported that TCR beta cDNA libraries carried unique molecular identifiers. Input amounts of roughly 0.9 to 10 million T cells were used. These gave 500,000 or so cDNA molecules, so each molecule approximated one T cell. TCRdb called the PCR reads again in MiXCR, with one record for every CDR3 protein. The data show 450,000 or so distinct CDR3 sequences, nearly 45% seen once. This clonotype came up a few times. Its antigen remains unknown. Germline V CDR1 and CDR2: DFQATT, SNEGSKA (reference sequence). V was shortened by 3 bases and J by 0 bases, with 9 bases between the two germline ends. The CDR3 extends over 15 amino acids.

Material for sequencing was blood. V and J are TRBV20-1 and TRBJ1-6, with D perhaps TRBD1 (5 bases). This clonotype was obtained from a girl aged 5 to 17 with multiple sclerosis. The CDR3 sequence: CSARSGSSYNSPLHF. The DNA for the CDR3 is TGCAGTGCTAGGTCAGGGAGCTCCTATAATTCACCCCTCCACTTT.